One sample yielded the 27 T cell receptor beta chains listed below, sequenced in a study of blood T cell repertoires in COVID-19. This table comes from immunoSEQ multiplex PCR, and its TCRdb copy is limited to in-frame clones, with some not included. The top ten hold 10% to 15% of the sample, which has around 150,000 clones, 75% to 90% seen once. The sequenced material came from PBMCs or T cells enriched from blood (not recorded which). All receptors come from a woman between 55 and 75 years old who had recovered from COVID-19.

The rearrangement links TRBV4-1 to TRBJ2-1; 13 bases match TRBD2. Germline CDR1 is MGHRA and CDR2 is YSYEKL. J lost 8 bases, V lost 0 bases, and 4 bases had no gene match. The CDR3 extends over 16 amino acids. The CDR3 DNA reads TGCGCCAGCAGCCAAGATAGGACTAGCGGGAGCTATGAGCAGTTCTTC. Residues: CASSQDRTSGSYEQFF.

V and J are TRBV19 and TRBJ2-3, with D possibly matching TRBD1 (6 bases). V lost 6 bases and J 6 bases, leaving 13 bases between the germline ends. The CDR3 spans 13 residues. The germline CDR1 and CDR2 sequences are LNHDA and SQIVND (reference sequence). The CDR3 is CASRVVGQDTQYF. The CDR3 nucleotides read TGTGCCAGTAGGGTGGTAGGACAGGATACGCAGTATTTT.

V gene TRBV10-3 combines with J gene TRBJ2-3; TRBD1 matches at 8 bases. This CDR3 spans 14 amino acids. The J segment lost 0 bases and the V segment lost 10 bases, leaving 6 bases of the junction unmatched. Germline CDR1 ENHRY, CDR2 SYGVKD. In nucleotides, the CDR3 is TGTGCCACCCACCGGGACAGGAGCACAGATACGCAGTATTTT. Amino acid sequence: CATHRDRSTDTQYF.

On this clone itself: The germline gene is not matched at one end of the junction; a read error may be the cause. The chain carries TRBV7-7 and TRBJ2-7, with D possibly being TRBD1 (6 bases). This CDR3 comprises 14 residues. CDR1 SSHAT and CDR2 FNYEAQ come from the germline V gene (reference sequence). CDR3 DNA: TGTGCTAGCAGCTTAGCTCGCCAGGGGTACGAGCAGTACTTC. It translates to CASSLARQGYEQYF.

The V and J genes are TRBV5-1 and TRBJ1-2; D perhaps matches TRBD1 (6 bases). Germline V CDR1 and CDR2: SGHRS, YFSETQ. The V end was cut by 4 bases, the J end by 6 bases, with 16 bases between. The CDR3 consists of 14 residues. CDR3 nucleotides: TGCGCCAGCAGCCGAAGGGGGGGAGACGATGGCTACACCTTC. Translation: CASSRRGGDDGYTF. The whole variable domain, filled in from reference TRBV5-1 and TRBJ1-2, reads KAGVTQTPRYLIKTRGQQVTLSCSPISGHRSVSWYQQTPGQGLQFLFEYFSETQRNKGNFPGRFSGRQFSNSRSEMNVSTLELGDSALYLCASSRRGGDDGYTFGSGTRLTVV.

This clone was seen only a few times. This chain's CDR3 is CASSPGAGWSEAFF. In nucleotides, the CDR3 is TGTGCCAGCTCACCAGGTGCAGGGTGGTCTGAAGCTTTCTTT. The chain combines TRBV18 with TRBJ1-1; perhaps TRBD1 as D (5 bases). The germline V gene has CDR1 KGHSH and CDR2 LQKENI. The CDR3 totals 14 residues. Trimming stripped 2 bases from V and 6 bases from J, with 13 bases between.

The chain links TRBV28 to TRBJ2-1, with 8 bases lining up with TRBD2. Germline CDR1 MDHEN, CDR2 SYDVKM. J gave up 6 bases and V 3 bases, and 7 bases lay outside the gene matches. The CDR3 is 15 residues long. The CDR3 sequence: CASSFLLAGINEQFF. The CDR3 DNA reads TGTGCCAGCAGTTTTCTTTTAGCGGGGATCAATGAGCAGTTCTTC.

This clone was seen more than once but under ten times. CDR3 sequence: CASSLGFSGNTIYF. In DNA form, the CDR3 reads TGTGCCAGCAGTTTAGGCTTCTCTGGAAACACCATATATTTT. The V gene is TRBV27, the J gene TRBJ1-3; unclear D gene. The germline gives CDR1 MNHEY, CDR2 SMNVEV (reference sequence). V shed 2 bases and J shed 0 bases, with 5 bases lying between them. This CDR3 contains 14 residues.

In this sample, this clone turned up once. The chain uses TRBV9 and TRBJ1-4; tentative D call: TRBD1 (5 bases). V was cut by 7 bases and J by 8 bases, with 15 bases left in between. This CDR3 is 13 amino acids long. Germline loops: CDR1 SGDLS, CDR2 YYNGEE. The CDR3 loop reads CASSAGLGEKLFF. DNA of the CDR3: TGTGCCAGCTCTGCGGGACTTGGGGAAAAACTGTTTTTT.

The CDR3 protein is CASSRHSSNQPQHF. In DNA, the CDR3 is TGTGCCAGCAGTCGACACAGCAGCAATCAGCCCCAGCATTTT. The chain combines TRBV6-2 or TRBV6-3 with TRBJ1-5; D is unclear. The CDR3 length is 14 residues. Per germline, CDR1 MNHEY and CDR2 SVGEGT. The ends were cut back, 5 bases at V and 1 base at J, with 9 bases in the middle.

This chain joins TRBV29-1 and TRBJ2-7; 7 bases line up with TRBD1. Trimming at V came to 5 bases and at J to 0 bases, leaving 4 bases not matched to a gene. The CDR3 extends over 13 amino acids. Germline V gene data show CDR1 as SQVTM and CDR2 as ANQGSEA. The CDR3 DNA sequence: TGCAGCGTTCGCAGGGGGAGCTCCTACGAGCAGTACTTC. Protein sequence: CSVRRGSSYEQYF.

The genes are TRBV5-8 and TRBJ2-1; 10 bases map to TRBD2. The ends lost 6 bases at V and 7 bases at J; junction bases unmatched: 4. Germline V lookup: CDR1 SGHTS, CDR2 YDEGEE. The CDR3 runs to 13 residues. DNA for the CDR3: TGTGCCAGCACACTAGCGGGAAGAAATGAGCAGTTCTTC. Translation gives CASTLAGRNEQFF.

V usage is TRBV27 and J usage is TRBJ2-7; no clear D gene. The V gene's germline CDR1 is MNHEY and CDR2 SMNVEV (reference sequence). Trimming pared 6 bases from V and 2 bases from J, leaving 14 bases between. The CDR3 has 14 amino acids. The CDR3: CASSGSGYAYEQYF. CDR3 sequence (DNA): TGTGCCAGCAGCGGGTCTGGGTACGCCTACGAGCAGTACTTC.

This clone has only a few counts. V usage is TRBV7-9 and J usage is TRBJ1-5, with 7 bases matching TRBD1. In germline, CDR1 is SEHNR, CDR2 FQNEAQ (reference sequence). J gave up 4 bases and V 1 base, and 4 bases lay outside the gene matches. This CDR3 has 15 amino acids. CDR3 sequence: CASSLGETGNQPQHF. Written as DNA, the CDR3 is TGTGCCAGCAGCTTAGGGGAGACAGGGAATCAGCCCCAGCATTTT.

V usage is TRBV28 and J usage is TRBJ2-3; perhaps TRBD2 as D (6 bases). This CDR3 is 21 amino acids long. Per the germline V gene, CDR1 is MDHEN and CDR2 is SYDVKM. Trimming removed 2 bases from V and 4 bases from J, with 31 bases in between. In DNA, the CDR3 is TGTGCCAGCAGTTTAGCAGCTCCGAGACTAGGACCCAAAAGTTTACCAGATACGCAGTATTTT. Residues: CASSLAAPRLGPKSLPDTQYF.

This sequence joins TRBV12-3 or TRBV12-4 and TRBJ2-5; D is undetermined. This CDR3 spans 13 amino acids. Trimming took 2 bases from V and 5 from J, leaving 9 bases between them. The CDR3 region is CASSLLRKETQYF. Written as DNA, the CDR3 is TGTGCCAGCAGTTTATTGAGGAAGGAGACCCAGTACTTC.

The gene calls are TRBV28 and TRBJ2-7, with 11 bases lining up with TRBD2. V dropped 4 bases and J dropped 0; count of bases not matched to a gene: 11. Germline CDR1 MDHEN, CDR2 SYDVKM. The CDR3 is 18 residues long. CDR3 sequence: CASSSMHLTSGVSYEQYF. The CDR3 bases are TGTGCCAGCAGTTCAATGCACCTGACTAGCGGGGTCTCCTACGAGCAGTACTTC.

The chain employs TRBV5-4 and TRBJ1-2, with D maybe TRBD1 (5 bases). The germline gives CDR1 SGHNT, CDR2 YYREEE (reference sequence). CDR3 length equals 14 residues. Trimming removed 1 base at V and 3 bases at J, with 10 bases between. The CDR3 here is CASSLWGGDYGYTF. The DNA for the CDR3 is TGTGCCAGCAGCTTGTGGGGCGGAGACTATGGCTACACCTTC.

The CDR3 nucleotides read TGTGCCAGCAGCCAAGCCGGGACAGGGCAAGAGACCCAGTACTTC. Protein sequence: CASSQAGTGQETQYF. The chain employs TRBV3-1 (or the pseudogene TRBV3-2) and TRBJ2-5; the match to TRBD1 covers 9 bases. V lost 1 base, J lost 2 bases, and 2 bases stayed unmatched. Germline V gene sequence: CDR1 LGHDT, CDR2 YNNKEL (reference sequence). The CDR3 is 15 residues long.

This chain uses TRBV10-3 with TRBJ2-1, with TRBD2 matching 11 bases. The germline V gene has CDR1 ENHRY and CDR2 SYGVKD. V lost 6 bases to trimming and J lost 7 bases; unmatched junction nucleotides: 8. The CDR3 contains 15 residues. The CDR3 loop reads CAISELAGAGNEQFF. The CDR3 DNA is TGTGCCATCAGCGAACTAGCGGGAGCCGGGAATGAGCAGTTCTTC.

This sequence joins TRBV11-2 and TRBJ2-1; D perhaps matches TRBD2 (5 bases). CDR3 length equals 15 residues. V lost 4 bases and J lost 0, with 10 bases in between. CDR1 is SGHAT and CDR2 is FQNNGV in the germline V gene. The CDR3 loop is CASSSGRGSYNEQFF. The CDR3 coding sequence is TGTGCCAGCAGCTCCGGACGGGGCTCCTACAATGAGCAGTTCTTC. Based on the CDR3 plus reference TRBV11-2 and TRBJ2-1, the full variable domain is EAGVAQSPRYKIIEKRQSVAFWCNPISGHATLYWYQQILGQGPKLLIQFQNNGVVDDSQLPKDRFSAERLKGVDSTLKIQPAKLEDSAVYLCASSSGRGSYNEQFFGPGTRLTVL.

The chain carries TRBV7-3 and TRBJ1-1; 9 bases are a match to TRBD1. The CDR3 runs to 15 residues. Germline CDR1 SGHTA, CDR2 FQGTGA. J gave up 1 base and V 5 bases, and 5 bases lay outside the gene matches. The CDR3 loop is CASSPQTGGNTEAFF. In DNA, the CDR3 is TGTGCCAGCAGCCCCCAGACAGGGGGGAACACTGAAGCTTTCTTT.

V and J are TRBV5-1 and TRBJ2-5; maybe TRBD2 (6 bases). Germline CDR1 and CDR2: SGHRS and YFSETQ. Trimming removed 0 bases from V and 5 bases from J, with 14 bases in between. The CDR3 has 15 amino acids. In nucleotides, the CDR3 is TGCGCCAGCAGCTTGGAGATAGCGGCGTGGGAGACCCAGTACTTC. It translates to CASSLEIAAWETQYF.

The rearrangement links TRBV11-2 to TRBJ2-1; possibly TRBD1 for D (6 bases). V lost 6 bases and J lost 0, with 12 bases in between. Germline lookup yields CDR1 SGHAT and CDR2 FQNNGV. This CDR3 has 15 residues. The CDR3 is CASRSRGSSYNEQFF. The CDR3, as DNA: TGTGCCAGCAGATCTAGGGGGAGCTCCTACAATGAGCAGTTCTTC.

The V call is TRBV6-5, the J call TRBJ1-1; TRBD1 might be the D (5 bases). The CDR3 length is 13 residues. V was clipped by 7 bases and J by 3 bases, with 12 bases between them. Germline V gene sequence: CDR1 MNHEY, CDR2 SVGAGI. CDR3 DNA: TGTGCCAGCACGGGGGTTAGGGACACTGAAGCTTTCTTT. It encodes CASTGVRDTEAFF.

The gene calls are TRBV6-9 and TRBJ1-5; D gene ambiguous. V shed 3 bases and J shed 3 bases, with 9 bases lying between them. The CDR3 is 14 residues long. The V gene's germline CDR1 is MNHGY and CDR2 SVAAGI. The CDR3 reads CASSYTSFNQPQHF. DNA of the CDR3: TGTGCCAGCAGTTACACTAGCTTCAATCAGCCCCAGCATTTT.

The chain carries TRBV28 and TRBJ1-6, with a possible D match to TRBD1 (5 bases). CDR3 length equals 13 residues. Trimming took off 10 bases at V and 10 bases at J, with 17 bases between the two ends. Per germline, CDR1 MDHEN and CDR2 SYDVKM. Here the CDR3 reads CATKQGSRSPLHF. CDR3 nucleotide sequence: TGTGCCACCAAGCAGGGTTCGCGCTCACCCCTCCACTTT.